A single sample is the source of the 12 T cell receptor gamma chains below, sequenced in a study of in vitro expanded adult blood gammadelta T cells. TCRdb called clones from the 5' RACE reads again using CATT. This table has more than 130 gamma-chain clones, about 7.5% appearing once. After expansion, live CD3+ TCRgammadelta+ Vgamma9+ Vdelta2+ T cells were sorted by FACS. PBMC were pulsed for one day with 9 to 10 nM HMBPP, then washed three times. IL-2 was replenished every 3 to 4 days during an approximately 14-day expansion. These receptors have no identified antigens. The sequences come from gamma-delta T cells from peripheral blood expanded in culture, collected from an in vitro culture stimulated with HMBPP. These receptor sequences come from an adult in good health.

Sample share makes this clone large (0.1 to 1%). A read error is the likely source, as a far larger clone sits one nucleotide away. In the same sample, other DNA sequences code for this CDR3. The rearrangement uses TRGV9 and TRGJP. The CDR3 sequence is 16 residues long. Looked up from germline, CDR1 is GITISATS and CDR2 is ISYDGTV (reference sequence). V lost 2 bases, J lost 3 bases, and 1 base stayed unmatched. DNA for the CDR3: TGTGCCTTGTGGGAGGCGCAAGAGTTGGGCAAAAAAATCAAGGTATTT. This encodes CALWEAQELGKKIKVF.

About this clone itself: This may be a read error: a much more frequent sequence differs by one nucleotide. Other DNA sequences of this sample code for an identical CDR3. The chain combines TRGV9 with TRGJ1 or TRGJ2. This CDR3 is built from 11 residues. CDR1 is GITISATS and CDR2 is ISYDGTV in the germline V gene (reference sequence). The CDR3 spells CALWEENKKLF. Written as DNA, the CDR3 is TGTGCATTGTGGGAGGAGAATAAGAAACTCTTT.

Sample share makes this clone large. The V gene is TRGV9, the J gene TRGJP. The germline V gene encodes CDR1 GITISATS and CDR2 ISYDGTV (reference sequence). This CDR3 spans 16 amino acids. Trimming removed 3 bases from V and 4 bases from J; junction bases left unmatched: 3. The CDR3 region has the DNA TGTGCCTTGTGGGAGTCACAAGAGTTGGGCAAAAAAATCAAGGTATTT. Its protein product is CALWESQELGKKIKVF.

This clone is labeled as large. V usage is TRGV9 and J usage is TRGJP. This CDR3 spans 17 amino acids. V gave up 0 bases and J gave up 6 bases; unmatched junction bases: 5. Germline loops: CDR1 GITISATS, CDR2 ISYDGTV (reference sequence). The CDR3 loop is CALWEVGGELGKKIKVF. Written as DNA, the CDR3 is TGTGCCTTGTGGGAGGTGGGGGGAGAGTTGGGCAAAAAAATCAAGGTATTT.

This clone showed up just a few times. The TCRdb protein, from a much larger clone, departs from this DNA's translation at residue 8, likely by read error; the protein shown derives from the DNA. This CDR3 reads CALWEVRVELGKKIKVF. The CDR3 DNA follows: TGTGCCTTGTGGGAGGTGCGTGTGGAGTTGGGCAAAAAAATCAAGGTATTT. V and J are TRGV9 and TRGJP. V lost 0 bases, J lost 7 bases, and 6 bases stayed unmatched. The CDR3 totals 17 residues. CDR1 and CDR2 from the germline V gene are GITISATS and ISYDGTV (reference sequence).

A remark on this clone: This is likely an artifact of a read error, given a far larger clone one base away. Other nucleotide sequences from this sample produce the same CDR3. V gene TRGV9 combines with J gene TRGJP. From germline, CDR1 is GITISATS and CDR2 ISYDGTV (reference sequence). Trimming cost V 0 bases and J 4 bases; bases outside gene matches: 6. The CDR3 is made up of 18 amino acids. Written as DNA, the CDR3 is TGTGCCTTGTGGGAGGTGCTGTCCCAAGAGTTGGGCAAAAAAATCAAGGTATTT. Protein: CALWEVLSQELGKKIKVF.

Details on this clone: This DNA's translation differs at residue 6 from TCRdb's protein, which comes from a much larger clone; a read error is likely, and the protein shown is translated from the DNA. The rearrangement uses TRGV10 and TRGJP1. TRGV10 is an ORF, and what it does is uncertain. Trimming removed 8 bases from V and 6 bases from J; junction bases left unmatched: 7. This CDR3 contains 13 residues. The CDR3 DNA is TGTGCTGCGTGGGAGACTCCTGGTTGGTTCAAGATATTT. Translating it yields CAAWETPGWFKIF.

This clone rates as large (0.1 to 1%). The sample carries other DNA sequences with the same CDR3. The J gene is TRGJP, the V gene TRGV9. This CDR3 is 16 amino acids long. CDR1 GITISATS and CDR2 ISYDGTV come from the germline V gene (reference sequence). After removal of 2 bases from V and 6 bases from J, the junction contained 4 bases not matched to a gene. The CDR3 DNA follows: TGTGCCTTGTGGGAGGCCTTAGAGTTGGGCAAAAAAATCAAGGTATTT. Protein sequence: CALWEALELGKKIKVF.

This clone is categorized as large. The gene calls are TRGV10 and TRGJ1 or TRGJ2. TRGV10 is an ORF, with its function uncertain. The length of the CDR3 is 14 residues. The trim removed 8 bases at V and 9 bases at J, leaving 17 bases unmatched. CDR3 loop: CAAWDYIGVLKKLF. CDR3 DNA: TGTGCTGCGTGGGATTATATAGGGGTCCTTAAGAAACTCTTT.

Of note for this clone: A far larger clone is a single base away, which makes a read error likely. The sample contains more than one DNA sequence encoding this CDR3. The chain combines TRGV9 with TRGJP. The CDR3 totals 16 residues. Per the germline V gene, CDR1 is GITISATS and CDR2 is ISYDGTV (reference sequence). CDR3 DNA: TGTGCCCTGTGGGAGGCCTTAGAGTTGGGCAAAAAAATCAAGGTATTT. Residues: CALWEALELGKKIKVF.

This clone is large (0.1 to 1%) within its sample. A single base separates this from a much larger clone, so it may be a read error. Additional DNA sequences in this sample encode the identical CDR3. The genes are TRGV9 and TRGJP. This CDR3 region has 16 residues. Losses at the gene ends were 0 bases for V and 7 bases for J; bases not matched to a gene: 3. Germline V gene sequence: CDR1 GITISATS, CDR2 ISYDGTV (reference sequence). This CDR3 reads CALWEVRELGKKIKVF. DNA for the CDR3: TGTGCCTTGTGGGAGGTGCGGGAGTTGGGCAAAAAAATCAAGGTATTT.

There are a few counts of this clone. The chain combines TRGV9 with TRGJP. This CDR3 has 16 amino acids. With 3 bases clipped from V and 4 bases from J, the junction kept 3 bases outside the gene matches. CDR1 GITISATS and CDR2 ISYDGTV come from the germline V gene (reference sequence). The CDR3 DNA sequence: TGTGCCTTGTGGGAGTTCCAAGAGTTGGGCAAAAAAATCAAGGTATTT. It is translated as CALWEFQELGKKIKVF.